This is a list of T cell receptor beta chains from one sample in a study of T cell responses to AZD1222 COVID-19 vaccine. Produced via immunoSEQ multiplex PCR; TCRdb's table is partial and in-frame only. The data hold around 130,000 clones, with roughly 88% observed a single time. The sample consisted of peripheral blood, taken on day 0 of AZD1222 vaccination. Receptors were obtained from an adult in good health. Each CDR3 is given with its conserved first and last residue. The D gene is left open where the match is weak. Size values are once, few and many counts, or a class for expanded clones, and some rows have none.

D,size,V,J,CDR3,DNA
.,.,TRBV4-2,TRBJ2-5,CASSQSLADQETQYF,TGTGCCAGCAGCCAAAGTTTAGCGGACCAAGAGACCCAGTACTTC
TRBD1,.,TRBV27,TRBJ1-5,CASRADPGGQGQPQHF,TGTGCCAGCAGAGCCGACCCAGGGGGCCAGGGTCAGCCCCAGCATTTT
.,.,TRBV6-5,TRBJ1-1,CASSYYWENTEAFF,TGTGCCAGCAGTTACTATTGGGAGAACACTGAAGCTTTCTTT
TRBD1,once,TRBV19,TRBJ1-5,CASTDRVGQPQHF,TGTGCCAGTACAGACAGGGTAGGGCAGCCCCAGCATTTT
.,few,TRBV5-6,TRBJ1-2,CASSLGPSGNYGYTF,TGTGCCAGCAGCCTAGGGCCTTCAGGGAACTATGGCTACACCTTC
.,.,TRBV7-9,TRBJ2-7,CASSLVYEQYF,TGTGCCAGCAGCTTAGTCTACGAGCAGTACTTC
TRBD1,once,TRBV5-1,TRBJ1-1,CASSSQGGRDTEAFF,TGCGCCAGCAGCTCCCAGGGGGGTCGGGACACTGAAGCTTTCTTT
.,.,TRBV6-5,TRBJ1-5,CASRGLGGADQPQHF,TGTGCCAGCAGAGGCCTTGGGGGCGCGGATCAGCCCCAGCATTTT
.,.,TRBV18,TRBJ2-5,CASSPWQVEETQYF,TGTGCCAGCTCACCTTGGCAGGTAGAAGAGACCCAGTACTTC
.,.,TRBV5-1,TRBJ1-3,CASSLVGPSLGNTIYF,TGCGCCAGCAGCTTGGTGGGACCCTCATTGGGAAACACCATATATTTT
.,.,TRBV7-9,TRBJ1-2,CASSPQGHGYTF,TGTGCCAGCAGCCCTCAGGGCCATGGCTACACCTTC
.,.,TRBV5-1,TRBJ2-5,CASSLRQETQYF,TGCGCCAGCAGTTTACGCCAAGAGACCCAGTACTTC
TRBD1,.,TRBV6-5,TRBJ1-2,CASSYSDRVDGYTF,TGTGCCAGCAGTTACTCGGACAGGGTGGATGGCTACACCTTC
TRBD1,.,TRBV19,TRBJ1-5,CATTDRGQGQPQHF,TGTGCCACCACGGACAGGGGCCAAGGTCAGCCCCAGCATTTT
TRBD1,.,TRBV6-2/TRBV6-3,TRBJ1-5,CASSYSPHRGSQPQHF,TGTGCCAGCAGTTACTCCCCCCACAGGGGAAGTCAGCCCCAGCATTTT
TRBD1,.,TRBV18,TRBJ1-2,CASSPFTGEYGYTF,TGTGCCAGCTCACCATTTACAGGGGAATATGGCTACACCTTC
.,.,TRBV6-5,TRBJ2-1,CALGGGGLNEQFF,TGTGCCCTGGGGGGAGGGGGGCTCAATGAGCAGTTCTTC
TRBD2,.,TRBV6-2/TRBV6-3,TRBJ2-1,CASSKTSGSPNEQFF,TGTGCCAGCAGTAAAACTAGCGGGAGTCCCAATGAGCAGTTCTTC
.,.,TRBV6-5,TRBJ2-7,CASSSIYEQYF,TGTGCCAGCAGTTCTATCTACGAGCAGTACTTC
TRBD1,.,TRBV7-3,TRBJ1-6,CASSFRGSPLHF,TGTGCCAGCAGCTTCAGGGGGTCACCCCTCCACTTT
.,.,TRBV3-1/TRBV3-2,TRBJ2-6,CASSQGTGGANVLTF,TGTGCCAGCAGCCAAGGAACCGGTGGGGCCAACGTCCTGACTTTC
TRBD1,.,TRBV25-1,TRBJ1-2,CASSEPDRVGGYTF,TGTGCCAGCAGTGAACCAGACAGGGTTGGTGGCTACACCTTC
TRBD1,once,TRBV29-1,TRBJ2-5,CSAWTGAQETQYF,TGCAGCGCCTGGACAGGGGCCCAAGAGACCCAGTACTTC
.,.,TRBV24-1,TRBJ1-2,CATSEGGFYGYTF,TGTGCCACCAGTGAGGGGGGGTTCTATGGCTACACCTTC
.,.,TRBV2,TRBJ1-4,CASTQGRVLSEKLFF,TGTGCCAGCACCCAGGGTAGGGTGCTTTCTGAAAAACTGTTTTTT
.,.,TRBV6-5,TRBJ2-6,CASSYGADGANVLTF,TGTGCCAGCAGTTACGGGGCTGATGGGGCCAACGTCCTGACTTTC
.,.,TRBV7-2,TRBJ1-1,CASSFLTAEAFF,TGTGCCAGCAGCTTTCTGACAGCTGAAGCTTTCTTT
.,.,TRBV7-2,TRBJ1-2,CASKSSGLSDGYTF,TGTGCCAGCAAAAGCAGTGGGCTTTCCGATGGCTACACCTTC
TRBD1,.,TRBV6-5,TRBJ1-5,CATDRTGGFQPQHF,TGTGCCACCGACCGGACAGGTGGTTTCCAGCCCCAGCATTTT
.,.,TRBV27,TRBJ1-5,CASSLGYSNQPQHF,TGTGCCAGCAGTTTAGGGTATAGCAATCAGCCCCAGCATTTT
TRBD1,.,TRBV5-1,TRBJ2-3,CASSSQGIPTDTQYF,TGCGCCAGCAGCTCACAGGGGATCCCCACAGATACGCAGTATTTT
TRBD1,.,TRBV7-2,TRBJ1-2,CASSSDRGFYGYTF,TGTGCCAGCAGCTCCGACAGGGGATTCTATGGCTACACCTTC
.,.,TRBV28,TRBJ2-7,CASSRGSSYEQYF,TGTGCCAGCAGCCGGGGTAGCTCCTACGAGCAGTACTTC
TRBD2,.,TRBV4-2,TRBJ2-3,CASSHGGLAGEDTQYF,TGTGCCAGCAGCCATGGAGGACTAGCGGGAGAAGATACGCAGTATTTT
.,.,TRBV30,TRBJ1-1,CAWSYDVYTEAFF,TGTGCCTGGAGTTATGATGTTTACACTGAAGCTTTCTTT
.,few,TRBV11-2,TRBJ2-1,CASSLEGGWQSSYNEQFF,TGTGCCAGCAGCTTAGAGGGTGGGTGGCAGAGCTCCTACAATGAGCAGTTCTTC
.,.,TRBV7-8,TRBJ2-5,CASSLGAVQETQYF,TGTGCCAGCAGCTTAGGGGCAGTCCAAGAGACCCAGTACTTC
.,once,TRBV7-8,TRBJ1-5,CASSRDQQPQHF,TGTGCCAGCAGTCGCGACCAACAGCCCCAGCATTTT
TRBD1,.,TRBV3-1/TRBV3-2,TRBJ2-7,CASSQVVGRGPSEQYF,TGTGCCAGCAGCCAAGTAGTAGGCAGGGGGCCATCCGAGCAGTACTTC
.,.,TRBV7-2,TRBJ2-7,CASGLTTSPYEQYF,TGTGCCAGCGGCCTAACGACAAGTCCGTACGAGCAGTACTTC
TRBD1,.,TRBV29-1,TRBJ2-5,CSAAQGARETQYF,TGCAGCGCGGCCCAGGGGGCGCGGGAGACCCAGTACTTC
.,.,TRBV10-2,TRBJ2-5,CASSESSFGTQYF,TGCGCCAGCAGTGAGTCGAGCTTCGGGACCCAGTACTTC
TRBD1,.,TRBV23-1,TRBJ1-2,CASSQSLWGQTSYGYTF,TGCGCCAGCAGTCAATCTTTATGGGGACAGACTTCCTATGGCTACACCTTC
.,.,TRBV7-3,TRBJ2-2,CASSLYSTGELFF,TGTGCCAGCAGCTTATATTCCACCGGGGAGCTGTTTTTT
TRBD1,.,TRBV4-3,TRBJ1-2,CASSPVGQSSNYGYTF,TGCGCCAGCAGCCCGGTGGGACAGTCTTCTAACTATGGCTACACCTTC
.,.,TRBV29-1,TRBJ2-5,CSVVPVWKETQYF,TGCAGCGTTGTTCCCGTCTGGAAAGAGACCCAGTACTTC
TRBD1,once,TRBV11-2,TRBJ1-5,CASSLGDRGHQPQHF,TGTGCCAGCAGCTTAGGGGACAGGGGTCATCAGCCCCAGCATTTT
TRBD1,.,TRBV7-2,TRBJ1-2,CASSLTPGGNYGYTF,TGTGCCAGCAGCTTAACCCCAGGGGGAAACTATGGCTACACCTTC
.,.,TRBV6-6,TRBJ2-3,CASGRRMGQGRDTQYF,TGTGCCAGCGGTCGACGAATGGGTCAGGGCAGAGATACGCAGTATTTT
TRBD2,.,TRBV5-1,TRBJ2-2,CASSSLTSPSTGELFF,TGCGCCAGCAGCTCCCTGACTAGCCCGAGCACCGGGGAGCTGTTTTTT
TRBD1,.,TRBV18,TRBJ2-7,CASSPTPGTGRYEQYF,TGTGCCAGCTCACCAACCCCCGGGACAGGGCGGTACGAGCAGTACTTC
TRBD1,.,TRBV6-4,TRBJ2-1,CASRDSDRAAEQFF,TGTGCCAGCAGAGATTCGGACAGGGCTGCTGAGCAGTTCTTC
.,.,TRBV29-1,TRBJ1-5,CSASAEEGQPQHF,TGCAGCGCCTCGGCGGAGGAGGGACAGCCCCAGCATTTT
.,.,TRBV28,TRBJ1-5,CASSSHGGSQPQHF,TGTGCCAGCAGTTCCCACGGGGGATCTCAGCCCCAGCATTTT
TRBD1,.,TRBV28,TRBJ1-5,CASRPAGGLSNQPQHF,TGTGCCAGCAGGCCAGCAGGGGGCCTAAGCAATCAGCCCCAGCATTTT
.,once,TRBV10-3,TRBJ1-5,CAISEQAGANQPQHF,TGTGCCATCAGTGAACAGGCCGGTGCCAATCAGCCCCAGCATTTT
.,.,TRBV5-8,TRBJ1-1,CASSKGHIAMNTEAFF,TGTGCCAGCAGCAAGGGACACATCGCGATGAACACTGAAGCTTTCTTT
.,.,TRBV4-2,TRBJ2-3,CASRRGGEVTDTQYF,TGTGCCAGCAGGAGAGGAGGCGAAGTCACAGATACGCAGTATTTT
TRBD2,.,TRBV18,TRBJ2-3,CASSPPGLALTDTQYF,TGTGCCAGCTCACCACCCGGACTAGCCCTCACAGATACGCAGTATTTT